A single sample gave rise to the 18 T cell receptor beta chains below, sequenced in a study of blood T cell repertoires in COVID-19. Clones were read by immunoSEQ multiplex PCR, and TCRdb kept only the in-frame ones, dropping some. The sample carries around 170,000 clones, 80% to 90% recorded once. The specimen was PBMCs or T cells enriched from blood (not recorded which). Source of these receptors: a woman aged 18-29 years who had recovered from COVID-19.

Regarding this clone: This sample also contains other DNA sequences that code for the same CDR3. The J gene is TRBJ1-5, the V gene TRBV4-3, with TRBD1 matching 7 bases. J lost 6 bases, V lost 4 bases, and 3 bases had no gene match. The germline CDR1 and CDR2 sequences are LGHNA and YSLEER. This CDR3 contains 13 residues. The CDR3 coding sequence is TGCGCCAGCAGCCCTGACAGGGCTCAGCCCCAGCATTTT. As protein: CASSPDRAQPQHF.

The J gene is TRBJ1-2, the V gene TRBV6-5, with D uncertain. This CDR3 spans 13 amino acids. The V end lost 0 bases, the J end lost 8 bases, and 10 bases lay between the germline ends. Per germline, CDR1 MNHEY and CDR2 SVGAGI. The CDR3 region has the DNA TGTGCCAGCAGTTACTCGGCGGCCCGGGGCTACACCTTC. It is translated as CASSYSAARGYTF.

The chain links TRBV7-9 to TRBJ2-7; possibly TRBD2 for D (6 bases). V dropped 1 base and J dropped 2 bases, with 9 bases sitting between them. The CDR3 consists of 14 residues. CDR1 is SEHNR and CDR2 is FQNEAQ in the germline V gene (reference sequence). The CDR3 loop reads CASSLVSGAYEQYF. The DNA for the CDR3 is TGTGCCAGCAGCTTAGTATCGGGGGCCTACGAGCAGTACTTC. The full variable domain, with the rest looked up from reference TRBV7-9 and TRBJ2-7, is DTGVSQNPRHKITKRGQNVTFRCDPISEHNRLYWYRQTLGQGPEFLTYFQNEAQLEKSRLLSDRFSAERPKGSFSTLEIQRTEQGDSAMYLCASSLVSGAYEQYFGPGTRLTVT.

V usage is TRBV2 and J usage is TRBJ1-6; the match to TRBD1 covers 10 bases. CDR1 and CDR2 (germline): SNHLY, FYNNEI. The CDR3 is 16 amino acids. V shed 6 bases, J shed 7 bases, and the junction held 9 bases outside the gene matches. CDR3 region: CASRPTPGQGNSPLHF. CDR3 in DNA: TGTGCCAGCAGACCTACTCCGGGACAGGGGAATTCACCCCTCCACTTT.

This clone was counted only a few times. Other nucleotide sequences from this sample produce the same CDR3. The chain's CDR3 is CASSPGKVLAGGTEPQYF. CDR3 sequence (DNA): TGCGCCAGCAGCCCGGGGAAGGTACTAGCGGGGGGGACTGAGCCCCAGTACTTC. V gene TRBV5-1 combines with J gene TRBJ2-5; the match to TRBD2 covers 13 bases. This CDR3 is 18 amino acids long. Germline values: CDR1 SGHRS, CDR2 YFSETQ. V lost 4 bases to trimming and J lost 9 bases; unmatched junction nucleotides: 18.

The chain recombines TRBV6-2 or TRBV6-3 with TRBJ2-7, with 15 bases fitting TRBD2. V trimming: 2 bases; J trimming: 5 bases; junction bases outside the gene matches: 1. Germline CDR1 reads MNHEY; CDR2 reads SVGEGT. The CDR3 is 15 amino acids. In DNA, the CDR3 is TGTGCCAGCAGTTACCGGACTAGCGGGAGGGACGAGCAGTACTTC. Translation gives CASSYRTSGRDEQYF.

The rearrangement links TRBV27 to TRBJ2-7, with D possibly being TRBD2 (6 bases). The V end was cut by 0 bases, the J end by 7 bases, with 19 bases between. The CDR3 is 16 amino acids. Per the germline V gene, CDR1 is MNHEY and CDR2 is SMNVEV (reference sequence). In DNA form, the CDR3 reads TGTGCCAGCAGTTTATCCTCCCCGGGCCTCGGAGGGGAGCAGTACTTC. It specifies CASSLSSPGLGGEQYF.

The gene calls are TRBV11-2 and TRBJ2-1, with unresolved D. The germline V gene has CDR1 SGHAT and CDR2 FQNNGV. This CDR3 comprises 16 residues. V lost 0 bases and J lost 0, with 9 bases in between. The CDR3 spells CASSLDIVSSYNEQFF. The CDR3 DNA follows: TGTGCCAGCAGCTTAGATATAGTGTCCTCCTACAATGAGCAGTTCTTC.

This rearrangement joins TRBV27 to TRBJ2-2; 7 bases align to TRBD2. CDR1 is MNHEY, CDR2 SMNVEV, per germline (reference sequence). J was trimmed by 0 bases and V by 8 bases; bases with no gene match: 9. The CDR3 is 16 amino acids. The CDR3 spells CASRGAGTTNTGELFF. The CDR3 DNA follows: TGTGCCAGCCGAGGGGCCGGGACTACGAACACCGGGGAGCTGTTTTTT.

This clone was picked up a small number of times. V gene TRBV4-2 combines with J gene TRBJ2-2; 10 bases map to TRBD2. CDR3 length: 19 amino acids. CDR1 and CDR2 (germline): LGHNA, YNFKEQ. V lost 0 bases, J lost 5 bases, and 12 bases stayed unmatched. CDR3: CASSQDGLVAGGRTGELFF. The CDR3 DNA reads as TGTGCCAGCAGCCAAGACGGGTTGGTAGCGGGGGGCAGGACCGGGGAGCTGTTTTTT.

The chain uses TRBV28 and TRBJ2-3; D possibly corresponds to TRBD2 (6 bases). The CDR3 totals 15 residues. V lost 3 bases, J lost 5 bases, and 15 bases lay in between. Germline CDR1 MDHEN, CDR2 SYDVKM. The CDR3 loop reads CASSFSAGRGDTQYF. CDR3 nucleotides: TGTGCCAGCAGTTTCTCTGCGGGGCGGGGAGATACGCAGTATTTT.

This clone was found once. The J gene is TRBJ2-3, the V gene TRBV28; a possible D gene is TRBD2 (5 bases). CDR1 is MDHEN, CDR2 SYDVKM, per germline. The CDR3 runs 15 residues. V was trimmed by 4 bases and J by 0 bases, leaving 11 bases between them. The DNA of the CDR3 is TGTGCCAGCAGTTCCCGGACTCAAAGCACAGATACGCAGTATTTT. Protein sequence: CASSSRTQSTDTQYF.

The V and J genes are TRBV7-9 and TRBJ1-2; TRBD1 matches 7 bases. From germline, CDR1 is SEHNR and CDR2 FQNEAQ (reference sequence). Trimming took 5 bases from V and 8 from J; bases not matched to a gene: 11. The CDR3 length is 14 residues. The CDR3 sequence is CASSRRDRMKGYTF. The CDR3 region has the DNA TGTGCCAGCAGCCGACGGGACAGAATGAAAGGCTACACCTTC.

The rearrangement joins TRBV6-5 to TRBJ2-1; D is ambiguous. The CDR3 totals 14 residues. CDR1 and CDR2 (germline): MNHEY, SVGAGI. The V gene lost 0 bases and the J gene lost 4 bases, with 7 bases spanning the gap. The DNA of the CDR3 is TGTGCCAGCAGTTACTCTTCAGCGTACAATGAGCAGTTCTTC. It is translated as CASSYSSAYNEQFF.

The genes are TRBV10-2 and TRBJ1-3, with TRBD1 identical over 7 bases. With 3 bases clipped from V and 0 bases from J, the junction kept 5 bases outside the gene matches. The CDR3 is made up of 16 amino acids. CDR1 is WSHSY and CDR2 is SAAADI in the germline V gene. CDR3 in amino acids: CASSDGTVSSGNTIYF. As DNA, the CDR3 is TGCGCCAGCAGTGATGGGACAGTGAGCTCTGGAAACACCATATATTTT.

The chain combines TRBV5-6 with TRBJ1-2; TRBD1 is a possible D gene (6 bases). The CDR3 is 15 amino acids. The germline V gene has CDR1 SGHDT and CDR2 YYEEEE. The germline V and J ends were trimmed by 4 bases and 6 bases, with 19 bases remaining between them. The chain's CDR3 is CASSRGFGQIDGYTF. In DNA form, the CDR3 reads TGTGCCAGCAGCAGAGGATTCGGACAGATAGATGGCTACACCTTC.

The chain recombines TRBV6-5 with TRBJ1-6; 7 nucleotides align to TRBD1. CDR1 MNHEY and CDR2 SVGAGI come from the germline V gene. This CDR3 spans 14 amino acids. The J segment lost 4 bases and the V segment lost 6 bases, leaving 3 bases of the junction unmatched. The CDR3, as DNA: TGTGCCAGCAGACCACAGGGGTATAATTCACCCCTCCACTTT. This gives the protein CASRPQGYNSPLHF.

This clone was counted once. The V and J genes are TRBV10-3 and TRBJ1-2; no clear D. The V gene lost 0 bases and the J gene lost 7 bases, with 12 bases spanning the gap. The CDR3 has 14 amino acids. Per germline, CDR1 ENHRY and CDR2 SYGVKD. Written as DNA, the CDR3 is TGTGCCATCAGTGAGTCGCGGGAGGTGGGTGGCTACACCTTC. Translation: CAISESREVGGYTF.